The source of this T cell receptor beta chain is a study of control samples from healthy donors and cancer patients. The table lists this clone with a count of one. The CDR3 has 15 residues. Germline CDR1 MNHNY, CDR2 SVGAGI (reference sequence). V was clipped by 5 bases and J by 2 bases, with 12 bases between them. Assay: immunoSEQ multiplex PCR; the TCRdb copy retains only in-frame clones and omits some. The sample records approximately 82,000 clones, approximately 94% being singletons. The sequenced sample was PBMCs. The chain links TRBV6-6 to TRBJ1-4, with D unresolved. The receptor's source is a woman aged 40 to 55 with lung cancer. The CDR3 loop is CASSPLERTNEKLFF. The CDR3 coding sequence is TGTGCCAGCAGTCCCCTCGAACGCACTAATGAAAAACTGTTTTTT.